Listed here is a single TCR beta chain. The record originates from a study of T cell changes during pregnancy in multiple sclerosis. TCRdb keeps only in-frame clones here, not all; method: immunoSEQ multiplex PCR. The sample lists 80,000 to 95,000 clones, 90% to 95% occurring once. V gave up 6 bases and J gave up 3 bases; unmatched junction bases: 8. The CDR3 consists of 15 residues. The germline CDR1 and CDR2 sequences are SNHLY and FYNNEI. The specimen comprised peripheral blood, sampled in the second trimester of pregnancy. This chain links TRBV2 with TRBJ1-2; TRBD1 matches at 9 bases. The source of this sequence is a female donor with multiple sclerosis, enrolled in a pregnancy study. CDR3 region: CASSRARTGDYGYTF. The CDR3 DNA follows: TGTGCCAGCAGCCGGGCTCGGACAGGGGACTATGGCTACACCTTC. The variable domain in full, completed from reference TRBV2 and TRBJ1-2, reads EPEVTQTPSHQVTQMGQEVILRCVPISNHLYFYWYRQILGQKVEFLVSFYNNEISEKSEIFDDQFSVERPDGSNFTLKIRSTKLEDSAMYFCASSRARTGDYGYTFGSGTRLTVV.